This TCR beta chain came from a study of Graves' ophthalmopathy and Graves' hyperthyroidism. This CDR3 has 12 residues. V shed 3 bases and J shed 6 bases, with 5 bases lying between them. The sequenced template was RNA, covering the TCR beta CDR3 region. First-round RT-PCR relied on HTBI primers, and a second-round multiplex PCR came next. TCRdb recomputed calls from the multiplex PCR reads with MiXCR, one row per CDR3 protein. The table has 450,000 or so distinct CDR3 sequences, around an eighth seen once. This clonotype was counted ten times or more. Its matching antigen is unknown. The study's findings and limits: Sensitivity of about 91% and specificity of around 80% were achieved when a 13-signature model separated ophthalmopathy from stable hyperthyroidism. Most expanded clonotypes in thyroid above 0.001 frequency also showed up in blood.

If patients had other autoimmune diseases, uncontrolled infections, pregnancy or lactation, they were excluded. Clinicians diagnosed using symptoms, serum thyroxine, TRAb, thyroid ultrasound and orbital computed tomography. The receptor was derived from a woman aged 30 to 39 with Graves' ophthalmopathy. J is TRBJ2-2 and V is TRBV12-3 or TRBV12-4; D is ambiguous. The specimen was blood. The CDR3 nucleotides read TGTGCCAGCAGTTTTAGGCCCGGGGAGCTGTTTTTT. This encodes CASSFRPGELFF.